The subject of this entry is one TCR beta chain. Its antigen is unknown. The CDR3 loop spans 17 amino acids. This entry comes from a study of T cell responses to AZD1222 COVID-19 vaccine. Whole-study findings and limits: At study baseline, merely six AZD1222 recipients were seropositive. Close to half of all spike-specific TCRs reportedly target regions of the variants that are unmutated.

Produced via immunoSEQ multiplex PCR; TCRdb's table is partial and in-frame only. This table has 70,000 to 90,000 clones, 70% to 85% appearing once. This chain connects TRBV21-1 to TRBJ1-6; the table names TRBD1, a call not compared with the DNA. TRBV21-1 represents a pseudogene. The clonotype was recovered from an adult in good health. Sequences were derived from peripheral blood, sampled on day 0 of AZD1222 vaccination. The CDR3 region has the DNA TGTGCCAGCAGCAAAGCGGAGAGACAGGGGCGGATTTCACCCCTCCACTTT. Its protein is CASSKAERQGRISPLHF.